This T cell receptor (beta chain) was sequenced during a study of T cells after yellow fever vaccination. Study background: Any fraction with a low cell number was prepared using SMART-Seq v4 Ultra Low Input.

Synthesis of TCR cDNA relied on 5'RACE template switching, which attached a universal primer site and UMIs. TCRdb analysed the 5' RACE reads with MiXCR anew, one entry per CDR3 protein. The sample has approximately 550,000 distinct CDR3 sequences; roughly 21% are singletons. The sample holds a few counts of this clonotype. Its target is not known. Study-level findings and limits: Post-booster repertoires contained most primary-vaccination clones again (about 95% CD4, less than 90% CD8).

The source material was PBMCs, sampled 15 days after the yellow fever booster vaccination. The clonotype was recovered from a man aged 25-45 years who received the YFV17D yellow fever vaccine.

CDR3 sequence reads: CASSRGGWLPGIVLFF. The CDR3 coding sequence is TGTGCCAGCAGTCGGGGGGGGTGGCTCCCCGGGATTGTGCTGTTTTTT. This chain connects TRBV12-3 or TRBV12-4 to TRBJ2-2; TRBD2 matches 8 bases. V gave up 5 bases and J gave up 13 bases; unmatched junction bases: 18. The CDR3 has 16 amino acids.